This T cell receptor beta chain was identified during a study of T-cell reconstitution after alpha-beta-depleted transplantation in children. Findings of the study overall: By one year post-transplant, T-cell counts and diversity largely arose from T cells that were newly produced. Reportedly, alpha-beta T cells present about two months post-transplant originated from several hundred expanded clones of graft origin.

Trimming removed 0 bases at V and 5 bases at J, with 16 bases between. Germline V gene sequence: CDR1 SGHVS, CDR2 FQNEAQ. The CDR3 is made up of 16 amino acids. The TCRbeta library was prepared with unique molecular identifiers. TCRdb analysed the PCR reads with MiXCR anew, one entry per CDR3 protein. This table holds approximately 210,000 distinct CDR3 sequences, approximately 15% found once. Notes on this clonotype: Its specificity is unknown.

This chain links TRBV7-8 with TRBJ2-5; D tentatively fits TRBD1 or TRBD2 (5 bases each). Here the sequenced sample was PBMCs, mostly from graft donor cells, taken 360 days after TCRalphabeta/CD19-depleted stem cell transplant. The receptor was isolated from a male patient aged 2 to 9 who had a stem cell transplant for acute lymphoblastic leukemia, so the T cells may come from the graft donor. The chain's CDR3 is CASSLAKGRLEETQYF. The CDR3 coding sequence is TGTGCCAGCAGCTTAGCGAAGGGACGCCTGGAGGAGACCCAGTACTTC.